Reported below is one T cell receptor beta chain. What it recognizes is unknown. The record originates from a study of post-analysis software for immune sequencing data. Study observations and caveats: Patients showed TRBV5-6, TRBV5-1 and TRBV20-1 among roughly five TRBV segments more frequent than in controls. Samples made in the same batch grouped tightly together by F measure.

Included in the TCR beta cDNA libraries were unique molecular identifiers. cDNA molecules numbering 450,000 to 650,000 came from roughly 1 to 10 million T cells. TCRdb itself ran the PCR reads through MiXCR, one entry per CDR3 protein. The sample lists about 500,000 distinct CDR3 sequences; under 55% were seen once. The germline V gene has CDR1 MNHEY and CDR2 SVGAGI. The V and J ends lost 5 bases and 6 bases, in that order; junction bases with no gene match: 5. This CDR3 comprises 13 residues. V usage is TRBV6-5 and J usage is TRBJ2-7; TRBD1 aligns across 9 bases. The clonotype comes from a girl aged 5-17 years with multiple sclerosis. Specimen: blood. The CDR3, as DNA: TGTGCCAGCAGTGGGGGACAGGGCGGCGAGCAGTACTTC. Translating gives CASSGGQGGEQYF.